The 20 T cell receptor beta chains listed next were all sequenced from one sample in a study of blood T cell repertoires in COVID-19. Assay: immunoSEQ multiplex PCR; the TCRdb copy retains only in-frame clones and omits some. The sample has 230,000 or so clones, approximately 85% seen once. The material sequenced was PBMCs or T cells enriched from blood (not recorded which). These receptors were taken from a woman aged 50 to 60 who had been exposed to COVID-19.

This clone was seen a handful of times. The chain uses TRBV7-9 and TRBJ1-2, with a tentative D call TRBD1 (6 bases). CDR1 and CDR2 (germline): SEHNR, FQNEAQ (reference sequence). V was pared by 4 bases and J by 3 bases, with 12 bases between. This CDR3 has 14 amino acids. The CDR3 is CASSSSGGDYGYTF. The DNA for the CDR3 is TGTGCCAGCAGCTCATCGGGGGGCGACTATGGCTACACCTTC.

The V call is TRBV6-2 or TRBV6-3, the J call TRBJ1-2, with D hard to call. The V gene's germline CDR1 is MNHEY and CDR2 SVGEGT. V was clipped by 2 bases and J by 2 bases, with 9 bases between them. This CDR3 region has 14 residues. CDR3 in amino acids: CASSYSAVNYGYTF. CDR3 DNA sequence: TGTGCCAGCAGTTACAGCGCAGTCAACTATGGCTACACCTTC.

This rearrangement joins TRBV5-1 to TRBJ2-3; TRBD1 agrees at 9 bases. Trimming cost V 0 bases and J 5 bases; bases outside gene matches: 13. Germline assignment: CDR1 SGHRS and CDR2 YFSETQ. The CDR3 covers 18 residues. The CDR3, as DNA: TGCGCCAGCAGCTTGGCGGGAGCCGGGACAGGGTTTGGAGATACGCAGTATTTT. Amino acids: CASSLAGAGTGFGDTQYF.

The chain uses TRBV4-3 and TRBJ1-6, with 9 bases aligning to TRBD1. V lost 2 bases and J lost 10; bases outside the gene matches: 9. This CDR3 comprises 16 residues. Germline CDR1 and CDR2: LGHNA and YSLEER. As DNA, the CDR3 is TGCGCCAGCAGCCAATTTATTGGGACAGGGAACTCACCCCTCCACTTT. Its translation: CASSQFIGTGNSPLHF.

The chain combines TRBV7-8 with TRBJ2-3, with 11 bases fitting TRBD1. The V and J ends lost 5 bases and 4 bases, in that order; junction bases with no gene match: 5. The CDR3 covers 15 residues. Germline V lookup: CDR1 SGHVS, CDR2 FQNEAQ. The CDR3 bases are TGTGCCAGCAGCCCCCGGACAGGGGGCGCAGATACGCAGTATTTT. It codes for CASSPRTGGADTQYF.

The chain has TRBV7-8 and TRBJ1-1; possible D gene TRBD1, 6 bases. Germline CDR1 is SGHVS and CDR2 is FQNEAQ. This CDR3 has 13 amino acids. V gave up 3 bases and J gave up 3 bases, with 8 bases separating them. Written as DNA, the CDR3 is TGTGCCAGCAGCTTTCCAGGGGACACTGAAGCTTTCTTT. Translated, it gives CASSFPGDTEAFF.

This clone has only one observation. The rearrangement joins TRBV19 to TRBJ1-1; perhaps TRBD1 as D (6 bases). Looked up from germline, CDR1 is LNHDA and CDR2 is SQIVND (reference sequence). The ends were cut back, 4 bases at V and 3 bases at J, with 15 bases in the middle. CDR3 length: 15 residues. CDR3 nucleotides: TGTGCCAGTAGTACGCGATCGGCAGGGGACACTGAAGCTTTCTTT. Protein product: CASSTRSAGDTEAFF. The whole variable domain, filled in from reference TRBV19 and TRBJ1-1, reads DGGITQSPKYLFRKEGQNVTLSCEQNLNHDAMYWYRQDPGQGLRLIYYSQIVNDFQKGDIAEGYSVSREKKESFPLTVTSAQKNPTAFYLCASSTRSAGDTEAFFGQGTRLTVV.

V usage is TRBV21-1 and J usage is TRBJ1-5; the D call of TRBD1 is as the table states it, not checked on the DNA. TRBV21-1 is recorded as a pseudogene. This CDR3 is 13 amino acids long. The CDR3 loop is CASSIRGNQPQHF. Written as DNA, the CDR3 is TGTGCCAGCAGCATAAGGGGAAATCAGCCCCAGCATTTT.

The chain joins TRBV11-2 to TRBJ2-6; D possibly corresponds to TRBD1 (6 bases). CDR1 is SGHAT and CDR2 is FQNNGV in the germline V gene. V shed 6 bases and J shed 0 bases, with 21 bases lying between them. The CDR3 has 19 amino acids. In nucleotides, the CDR3 is TGTGCCAGCAGACCCTCAACAGGGAAGGGGAGCTCTGGGGCCAACGTCCTGACTTTC. Translated: CASRPSTGKGSSGANVLTF.

This clone was counted between two and nine times. The chain is built from TRBV9 and TRBJ2-7; 9 nucleotides agree with TRBD1. Per germline, CDR1 SGDLS and CDR2 YYNGEE. The CDR3 length is 14 residues. V dropped 5 bases and J dropped 3; count of bases not matched to a gene: 6. The CDR3 protein is CASSEGQGYYEQYF. As DNA, the CDR3 is TGTGCCAGCAGTGAAGGACAGGGGTACTACGAGCAGTACTTC.

The chain uses TRBV19 and TRBJ1-1; 9 bases are shared with TRBD1. The CDR3 sequence is 15 residues long. V was pared by 6 bases and J by 6 bases, with 11 bases of the junction left unmatched. CDR1 and CDR2 (germline): LNHDA, SQIVND (reference sequence). CDR3 in amino acids: CASREPGQGWAEAFF. CDR3 sequence (DNA): TGTGCCAGTAGGGAACCGGGACAGGGTTGGGCTGAAGCTTTCTTT.

Concerning this clone: Within the sample, other DNA sequences also encode this same CDR3. The chain joins TRBV19 to TRBJ1-3; D remains unclear. From germline, CDR1 is LNHDA and CDR2 SQIVND (reference sequence). The length of the CDR3 is 14 residues. V was cut by 5 bases and J by 1 base, with 9 bases left in between. The CDR3 DNA is TGTGCCAGTAGTTCGGGTTTATCTGGAAACACCATATATTTT. Its translation is CASSSGLSGNTIYF.

The rearrangement uses TRBV29-1 and TRBJ1-4, with 8 bases matching TRBD1. Germline CDR1 and CDR2: SQVTM and ANQGSEA. Trimming at V came to 7 bases and at J to 10 bases, leaving 8 bases not matched to a gene. CDR3 length: 12 amino acids. The CDR3 loop reads CSAGQAKRKLFF. In nucleotides, the CDR3 is TGCAGCGCGGGACAGGCTAAAAGAAAACTGTTTTTT.

This sequence joins TRBV27 and TRBJ2-5, with 9 nucleotides matching TRBD2. CDR1 and CDR2 (germline): MNHEY, SMNVEV (reference sequence). The CDR3 has 15 residues. The ends lost 4 bases at V and 5 bases at J; junction bases unmatched: 8. CDR3 sequence (DNA): TGTGCCAGCAGTTCCACGCTAGCGGGGTCGGAGACCCAGTACTTC. Protein product: CASSSTLAGSETQYF.

V usage is TRBV15 and J usage is TRBJ1-4, with D possibly TRBD1 on 5 matching bases. With 1 base removed from V and 8 bases from J, the gap between germline ends came to 8 bases. Germline loops: CDR1 LNHNV, CDR2 YYDKDF (reference sequence). The CDR3 totals 13 residues. The CDR3 bases are TGTGCCACCAGCAGAGCCTCAGGGGAAAAACTGTTTTTT. It specifies CATSRASGEKLFF.

CDR3 DNA sequence: TGCAGTGCCCCGGGTGGAGAGACCCAGTACTTC. Translation: CSAPGGETQYF. The chain recombines TRBV20-1 with TRBJ2-5; D is uncertain. Germline V gene sequence: CDR1 DFQATT, CDR2 SNEGSKA (reference sequence). V was cut by 6 bases and J by 4 bases, with 9 bases left in between. The CDR3 length is 11 residues.

The CDR3: CASSLSRTGGEQFF. DNA of the CDR3: TGCGCCAGCAGCTTGTCTCGGACAGGGGGTGAGCAGTTCTTC. The chain has TRBV5-1 and TRBJ2-1; 10 positions agree with TRBD1. In germline, CDR1 is SGHRS, CDR2 YFSETQ. The CDR3 loop spans 14 amino acids. J was trimmed by 9 bases and V by 1 base; bases with no gene match: 4.

The genes are TRBV12-3 or TRBV12-4 and TRBJ1-5; D is undetermined. The length of the CDR3 is 12 residues. The ends were cut back, 6 bases at V and 9 bases at J, with 12 bases in the middle. This CDR3 is CASSPRRRPQHF. The CDR3 DNA reads as TGTGCCAGCAGCCCTCGGCGGCGGCCCCAGCATTTT.

The V gene is TRBV2, the J gene TRBJ2-3; 9 bases line up with TRBD2. The CDR3 length is 14 residues. In germline, CDR1 is SNHLY, CDR2 FYNNEI. V shed 4 bases, J shed 5 bases, and the junction held 4 bases outside the gene matches. For the CDR3, the DNA is TGTGCCAGCAGTGCGCGGGGGGGCGTAGATACGCAGTATTTT. This sequence encodes CASSARGGVDTQYF.

The gene calls are TRBV21-1 and TRBJ2-7; the D call in the table, TRBD2, was not verified against the DNA. TRBV21-1 represents a pseudogene. The CDR3 length is 15 residues. CDR3 sequence: CASSKLPRGSYEQYF. The CDR3 DNA reads as TGTGCCAGCAGCAAACTCCCGCGGGGCTCCTACGAGCAGTACTTC.